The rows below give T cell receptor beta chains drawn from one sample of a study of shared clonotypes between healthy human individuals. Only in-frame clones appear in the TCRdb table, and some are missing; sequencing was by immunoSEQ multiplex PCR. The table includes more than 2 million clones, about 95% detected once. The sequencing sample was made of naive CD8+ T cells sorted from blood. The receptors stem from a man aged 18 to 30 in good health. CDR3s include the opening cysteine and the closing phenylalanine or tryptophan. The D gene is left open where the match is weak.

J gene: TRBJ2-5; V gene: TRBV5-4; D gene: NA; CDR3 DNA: TGTGCCAGCAGCTTCAAAGACGGCCAAGAGACCCAGTACTTC; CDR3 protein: CASSFKDGQETQYF
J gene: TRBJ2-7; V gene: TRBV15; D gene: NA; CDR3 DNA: TGTGCCACCAGCAAGGTCGTGGCGTACGAGCAGTACTTC; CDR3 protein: CATSKVVAYEQYF
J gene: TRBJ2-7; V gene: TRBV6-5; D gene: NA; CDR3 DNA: TGTGCCAGCAGTTACTCCGTTGAGGGGTACGAGCAGTACTTC; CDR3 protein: CASSYSVEGYEQYF
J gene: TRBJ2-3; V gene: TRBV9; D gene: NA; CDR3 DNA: TGTGCCAGCAGCCAAGAGCAAAGCAGCACAGATACGCAGTATTTT; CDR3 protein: CASSQEQSSTDTQYF
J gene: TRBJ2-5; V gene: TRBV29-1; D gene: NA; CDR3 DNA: TGCAGCGTGACCGGGACTCTAGGAATAGAGACCCAGTACTTC; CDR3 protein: CSVTGTLGIETQYF
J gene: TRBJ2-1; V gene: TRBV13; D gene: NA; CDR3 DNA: TGTGCCAGCAGCTCGGGACGGACTTACAATGAGCAGTTCTTC; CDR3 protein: CASSSGRTYNEQFF
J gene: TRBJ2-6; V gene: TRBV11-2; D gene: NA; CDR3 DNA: TGTGCCACAGACGGGTCTGGGGCCAACGTCCTGACTTTC; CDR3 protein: CATDGSGANVLTF
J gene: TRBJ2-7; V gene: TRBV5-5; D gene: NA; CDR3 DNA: TGTGCCAGCAGCTTTCTCGGAGCCCTCTACGAGCAGTACTTC; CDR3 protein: CASSFLGALYEQYF
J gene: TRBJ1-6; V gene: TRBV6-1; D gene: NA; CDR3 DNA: TGTGCCAGCAAATATTACAGTCCCGATTCACCCCTCCACTTT; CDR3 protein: CASKYYSPDSPLHF
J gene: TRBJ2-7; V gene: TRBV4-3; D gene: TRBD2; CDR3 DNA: TGCGCCAGCAGCCCAGAACTAGCGACTTATACCTACGAGCAGTACTTC; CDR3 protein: CASSPELATYTYEQYF